A single sample is the source of the 2 T cell receptor beta chains below, sequenced in a study of blood T cell repertoires in COVID-19. Sequenced by immunoSEQ multiplex PCR; TCRdb stores in-frame clones only, minus some. This table holds under 85,000 clones, about 90% found once. The source material was peripheral blood. The source of these receptors is a man aged 50-60 years with acute or convalescent COVID-19.

The rearrangement uses TRBV3-1 (or the pseudogene TRBV3-2) and TRBJ1-4; D is undetermined. V lost 4 bases and J 8 bases, leaving 17 bases between the germline ends. This CDR3 region has 15 residues. CDR1 LGHDT and CDR2 YNNKEL come from the germline V gene (reference sequence). The CDR3 DNA is TGTGCCAGCAGCCCAGAACAGTCCCTGGCGGAAAAACTGTTTTTT. Protein sequence: CASSPEQSLAEKLFF.

The rearrangement joins TRBV27 to TRBJ2-7; D perhaps matches TRBD1 (5 bases). The CDR3 totals 12 residues. Germline CDR1 and CDR2: MNHEY and SMNVEV (reference sequence). The V gene lost 6 bases and the J gene lost 3 bases, with 9 bases spanning the gap. The CDR3 here is CASSLQGYEQYF. CDR3 nucleotides: TGTGCCAGCAGCCTGCAGGGCTACGAGCAGTACTTC.